This T cell receptor (beta chain) was observed in a study of shared clonotypes between healthy human individuals (dated by TCRdb to 2020 to 2021). General notes on the study: The cohort included three men and a couple of women between 18 and 49 years of age. For each donor, CD4 naive and CD4 memory were each given three plates, CD8 naive was given two plates, and CD8 memory was given one plate. Each donor's leukapheresis produced roughly between about 0.9 and 9.5 billion PBMCs. Libraries were prepared and TCR repertoires were sequenced by different laboratories using diverse techniques, in order to increase sequencing depth and limit assay-specific biases. Blood TCR repertoires of about five healthy adults were deeply sequenced to estimate repertoire size and the extent of clonotype sharing between individuals. Beyond this particular receptor, the publication reports: Larger estimated clonotype richness was generally found for naive subsets than for memory subsets. Across several donors, about 4.5% of naive CD4, roughly 3.4% of naive CD8, 2.3% of memory CD4, and approximately 0.4% of memory CD8 clonotypes were shared. Pairwise subsampling indicated that sequencing depth was expected to affect the degree of clonotype sharing among donors. Because the study included a small number of donors, the genetic and exposure-history diversity represented was limited. Only blood was sampled, and tissue TCR repertoires likely differ from those in blood. Rarefaction of sorted-subset datasets indicated incomplete sequencing despite the large sequencing depth. Compared with non-shared clonotypes, clonotypes shared by all four sorted-subset donors had higher generation probabilities.

Using the deep immunoSEQ assay, multiplex PCR amplified TCR CDR3 regions from genomic DNA. For each cell subset, the extracted genomic DNA was distributed evenly across all wells of several immunoSEQ 96-well plates, and each plate served as one replicate. For sorted subsets, approximately 210 ng genomic DNA, equal to 25,000 to 35,000 T cell genomes, was loaded into each replicate PCR. Purified libraries were quantified with a Qubit 3.0 fluorometer, sized on a Bioanalyzer 2100, and re-quantified with the KAPA Library Quantification kit. Every immunoSEQ 96-well plate was sequenced on a dedicated single-read 150-cycle Illumina NextSeq 550 flow cell. The original pipeline was this. Because only junctional sequences without quality scores were contained in the immunoSEQ output, filtering matching that applied to full-length reads could not be performed. Sequences were annotated with PyIR, a Python wrapper for IgBLAST v1.9, using IMGT germline references to assign V/J genes and CDR3. Any read was removed if the V/J assignment was weak (E-value above 1e-6), the CDR3 was missing, or the read contained stop codons, out-of-frame junctions, or ambiguous translated residues. V3J clonotypes were defined by identical inferred V gene, J gene, and CDR3 amino acid sequence. To compute the percentage overlap between repertoires, the number of shared unique clonotypes was divided by the size of the smaller repertoire. Richness of each repertoire was evaluated using RTK rarefaction, the Chao1 estimator, and Recon v2.1 estimates of unobserved clonotypes. Generation probabilities were computed with OLGA for all TCRbeta clonotypes obtained by the gDNA method from several donors. The table was pulled from immuneACCESS by TCRdb, which kept in-frame rearrangements only. Such tables lose some clones; where checked, under half of the loss comes from unresolved V genes, and the rest has no known cause. The V and J calls and the clone size are those of that table, but D and trimming were determined from the DNA. The sample table lists about 2 million clones, about 94% of them with a count of one. Of the sample, around 1.1% falls within the top ten clones.

Regarding this clone: Its antigen has not been determined. No base qualities exist here, and no much larger clone lies one base off it.

Sequences DFQATT (CDR1) and SNEGSKA (CDR2) are obtained from the germline V gene (reference sequence). The CDR3 sequence holds 10 residues, the cysteine and phenylalanine included. The sequence is cut down to CDR3 DNA, 30 bases in frame from base 1. V is shortened by 6 bases, J by 8 bases, and the region joining them spans 10 bases. CD8 naive samples were obtained by positive selection for CCR7 among CD45RO-negative cells, yielding a CD45RA+CCR7+ population from which TemRA cells were excluded. The donors were healthy, HIV-negative adults with no recently reported acute infections or vaccinations. Only Caucasian adults living in Nashville, Tennessee, USA were represented among the donors. Blood was obtained by leukapheresis, after which PBMCs were separated by Ficoll-Histopaque density gradient centrifugation and cryopreserved in liquid nitrogen vapor phase. Analytical flow cytometry was used to check the purity and quantity of every magnetically sorted T cell population. Genomic DNA was isolated from each sorted fraction and quantified by UV absorbance on a Nanodrop 2000c.

Sequencing was carried out using naive CD8+ T cells sorted from blood. The cell subset or site label, read with the paper, signifies: CD45RA+CCR7+. The clonotype comes from a man younger than 30 in good health. The chain is made from TRBV20-1 and TRBJ1-2, with no confident D gene call. At the DNA level, the sequence is TGCAGTGCCGCCGATGACGGCTACACCTTC. It encodes CSAADDGYTF.